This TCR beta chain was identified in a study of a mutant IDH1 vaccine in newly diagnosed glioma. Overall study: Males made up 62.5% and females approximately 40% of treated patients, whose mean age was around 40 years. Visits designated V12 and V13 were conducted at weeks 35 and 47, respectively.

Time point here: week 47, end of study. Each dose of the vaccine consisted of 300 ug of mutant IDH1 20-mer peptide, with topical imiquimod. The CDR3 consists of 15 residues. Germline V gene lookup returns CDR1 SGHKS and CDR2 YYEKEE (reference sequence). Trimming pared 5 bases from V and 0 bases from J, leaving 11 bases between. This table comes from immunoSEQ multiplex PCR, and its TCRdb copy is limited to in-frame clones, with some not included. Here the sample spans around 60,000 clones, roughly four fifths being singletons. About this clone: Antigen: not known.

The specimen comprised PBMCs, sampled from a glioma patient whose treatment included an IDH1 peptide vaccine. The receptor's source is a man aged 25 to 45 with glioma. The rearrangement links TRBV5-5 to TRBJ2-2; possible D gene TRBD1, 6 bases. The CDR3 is CASRRGQTNTGELFF. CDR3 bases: TGTGCCAGCAGACGCGGACAGACGAACACCGGGGAGCTGTTTTTT.